The 18 T cell receptor beta chains reported below all come from one sample, sequenced in a study of post-analysis software for immune sequencing data. Study results and limitations: The five TRBV segments detected at higher frequency in patients than in controls included TRBV5-6, TRBV5-1 and TRBV20-1.

Antigens of these TCRs are unknown. Sequencing libraries made from TCR beta cDNA carried unique molecular identifiers. TCRdb re-derived calls from the PCR reads in MiXCR, one entry per CDR3 protein. The sample has about 500,000 distinct CDR3 sequences; roughly 46% are singletons. The sequenced sample was blood. The receptor source for this set is a girl aged 10 to 17 with multiple sclerosis.

With respect to this clonotype: The junction and the germline gene differ at one end; a read error may be behind it. V usage is TRBV2 and J usage is TRBJ2-7; a weak D match, TRBD1 (6 bases). Germline-derived CDR1 and CDR2 are SNHLY and FYNNEI. The CDR3 runs to 14 residues. As DNA, the CDR3 is TGTGCCAGCGTCGGACAGCAACAACCCTACAAGCAGTACTTC. Protein: CASVGQQQPYKQYF.

The chain has TRBV12-3 or TRBV12-4 and TRBJ1-5; TRBD1 matches at 7 bases. There are 15 residues in the CDR3. The trim removed 4 bases at V and 8 bases at J, leaving 11 bases unmatched. DNA of the CDR3: TGTGCCAGCAGTTCCGGGACAGAGGCTAGTGAGCCCCAGCATTTT. It yields the protein CASSSGTEASEPQHF.

The chain has TRBV9 and TRBJ2-7, with TRBD2 as a possible D gene (6 bases). This CDR3 is built from 15 residues. Trimming stripped 5 bases from V and 4 bases from J, with 19 bases between. Per the germline V gene, CDR1 is SGDLS and CDR2 is YYNGEE. CDR3 sequence (DNA): TGTGCCAGCAGTGAGGCTCTCGGGAGCGGATACGAGCAGTACTTC. It translates to CASSEALGSGYEQYF.

The rearrangement links TRBV6-5 to TRBJ2-1, with 7 bases that match TRBD1. The J call may be mistaken, given a closer DNA end match to TRBJ2-7. This CDR3 is built from 18 residues. The germline gives CDR1 MNHEY, CDR2 SVGAGI. DNA of the CDR3: TGTGCCAGCAGTTACTCGGGTTCAGGGGGAAGATCCTACAATGAGCAGTACTTC. Protein product: CASSYSGSGGRSYNEQYF.

The chain employs TRBV20-1 and TRBJ2-3; 15 bases fit TRBD2. CDR3 length equals 16 residues. The germline CDR1 and CDR2 sequences are DFQATT and SNEGSKA (reference sequence). Germline trimming cut 2 bases from V and 4 bases from J; bases unmatched to any gene: 4. This chain's CDR3 is CSARLGLAGGPDTQYF. CDR3 in DNA: TGCAGTGCTAGATTGGGACTAGCGGGAGGTCCAGATACGCAGTATTTT.

The gene calls are TRBV29-1 and TRBJ2-3; D unresolved. Germline CDR1 SQVTM, CDR2 ANQGSEA. The CDR3 contains 13 residues. Deletions cut 6 bases from V and 2 bases from J, with 12 bases between. Here the CDR3 reads CSVERAPTDTQYF. For the CDR3, the DNA is TGCAGCGTCGAACGAGCCCCCACAGATACGCAGTATTTT.

The chain carries TRBV20-1 and TRBJ2-4, with 9 bases identical to TRBD1. TRBJ2-7 explains the end of the DNA better; the J call may be wrong. Germline V gene sequence: CDR1 DFQATT, CDR2 SNEGSKA (reference sequence). CDR3 length: 13 amino acids. CDR3 nucleotides: TGCAGTGCTAGGCCGGGACAGGGTTACGAGCAGTACTTC. This sequence encodes CSARPGQGYEQYF.

This chain uses TRBV20-1 with TRBJ2-1, with 9 bases matching TRBD2. This CDR3 has 17 amino acids. Unmatched junction bases numbered 14, after V lost 0 bases and J lost 8 bases. The germline gives CDR1 DFQATT, CDR2 SNEGSKA (reference sequence). The CDR3 sequence is CSARDLRREGQEDEQFF. The CDR3 bases are TGCAGTGCTAGAGATCTTAGGCGGGAGGGCCAGGAAGATGAGCAGTTCTTC.

The chain combines TRBV5-1 with TRBJ1-1, with a possible D match to TRBD1 (6 bases). Trimming removed 4 bases at V and 1 base at J, with 11 bases between. From germline, CDR1 is SGHRS and CDR2 YFSETQ. This CDR3 comprises 14 residues. This chain's CDR3 is CASSNLGQNTEAFF. For the CDR3, the DNA is TGCGCCAGCAGCAACCTGGGACAGAACACTGAAGCTTTCTTT.

This clonotype showed up just once. The rearrangement links TRBV5-1 to TRBJ2-3; D uncertain. CDR3 length: 15 residues. CDR1 is SGHRS, CDR2 YFSETQ, per germline. Trimming took 0 bases from V and 0 from J, leaving 8 bases between them. In nucleotides, the CDR3 is TGCGCCAGCAGCTTGGAACGATCTAGCACAGATACGCAGTATTTT. It specifies CASSLERSSTDTQYF.

In regard to this clonotype: One junction end does not reproduce the germline sequence, and a read error may be involved. This chain links TRBV14 with TRBJ1-2; TRBD1 might be the D (6 bases). Germline CDR1 and CDR2: SGHDN and FVKESK. The CDR3 totals 13 residues. The CDR3: CACSQEQGYGYTF. The CDR3 DNA is TGTGCCTGCAGCCAAGAACAGGGATATGGCTACACCTTC.

Only a few counts were recorded for this clonotype. J is TRBJ2-7 and V is TRBV20-1; weak D call: TRBD2 (5 bases). V was trimmed by 4 bases and J by 3 bases, leaving 10 bases between them. This CDR3 comprises 12 residues. The germline V gene encodes CDR1 DFQATT and CDR2 SNEGSKA (reference sequence). The CDR3 nucleotides are TGCAGTGCTATGACCGGGGACTACGAGCAGTACTTC. Encoded protein: CSAMTGDYEQYF.

Comment on this clonotype: Compared with germline, one end of the junction differs, possibly owing to a read error. V and J are TRBV12-3 or TRBV12-4 and TRBJ2-2; 7 positions agree with TRBD2. CDR3 length: 15 residues. This CDR3 is CASSLGAGNTGERFF. CDR3 DNA: TGTGCCAGCAGTCTGGGAGCGGGGAACACCGGGGAGCGGTTTTTT.

This clonotype was detected many times. The J gene is TRBJ1-2, the V gene TRBV20-1; D possibly corresponds to TRBD1 (6 bases). Germline V lookup: CDR1 DFQATT, CDR2 SNEGSKA (reference sequence). There are 11 residues in the CDR3. Trimming shortened V by 5 bases and J by 5 bases, and 9 bases separated the two germline ends. CDR3 region: CSARTGYGYTF. In nucleotides, the CDR3 is TGCAGTGCTCGTACAGGGTATGGCTACACCTTC.

This chain uses TRBV11-2 with TRBJ2-7; D unresolved. The CDR3 extends over 14 amino acids. Germline CDR1 and CDR2: SGHAT and FQNNGV. The V gene lost 7 bases and the J gene lost 3 bases, with 16 bases spanning the gap. CDR3 protein: CASTPGRVFYEQYF. The CDR3 DNA is TGTGCCAGCACCCCAGGCCGGGTATTCTACGAGCAGTACTTC.

The CDR3 sequence: CASSIDSQPYNEQFF. For the CDR3, the DNA is TGTGCCAGCAGCATCGACAGTCAGCCCTACAATGAGCAGTTCTTC. The chain combines TRBV5-6 with TRBJ2-1; possibly TRBD1 for D (5 bases). Germline CDR1 reads SGHDT; CDR2 reads YYEEEE. V lost 4 bases and J lost 2, with 13 bases in between. The CDR3 covers 15 residues.

This chain connects TRBV15 to TRBJ1-4, with TRBD1 as a possible D gene (5 bases). Trimming took 5 bases from V and 2 from J, leaving 12 bases between them. The CDR3 sequence is 15 residues long. The germline CDR1 and CDR2 sequences are LNHNV and YYDKDF (reference sequence). The CDR3 loop reads CATSGVGRTNEKLFF. The CDR3, as DNA: TGTGCCACCAGCGGAGTGGGGCGGACTAATGAAAAACTGTTTTTT.

This clonotype was detected a few times. V usage is TRBV11-2 and J usage is TRBJ2-1, with 9 bases aligning to TRBD2. CDR1 and CDR2 (germline): SGHAT, FQNNGV. The CDR3 has 17 amino acids. Trimming took 7 bases from V and 5 from J; bases not matched to a gene: 15. The CDR3 reads CASTLWRGGGLNNEQFF. CDR3 nucleotide sequence: TGTGCCAGCACTTTATGGCGGGGGGGGGGCCTAAACAATGAGCAGTTCTTC.